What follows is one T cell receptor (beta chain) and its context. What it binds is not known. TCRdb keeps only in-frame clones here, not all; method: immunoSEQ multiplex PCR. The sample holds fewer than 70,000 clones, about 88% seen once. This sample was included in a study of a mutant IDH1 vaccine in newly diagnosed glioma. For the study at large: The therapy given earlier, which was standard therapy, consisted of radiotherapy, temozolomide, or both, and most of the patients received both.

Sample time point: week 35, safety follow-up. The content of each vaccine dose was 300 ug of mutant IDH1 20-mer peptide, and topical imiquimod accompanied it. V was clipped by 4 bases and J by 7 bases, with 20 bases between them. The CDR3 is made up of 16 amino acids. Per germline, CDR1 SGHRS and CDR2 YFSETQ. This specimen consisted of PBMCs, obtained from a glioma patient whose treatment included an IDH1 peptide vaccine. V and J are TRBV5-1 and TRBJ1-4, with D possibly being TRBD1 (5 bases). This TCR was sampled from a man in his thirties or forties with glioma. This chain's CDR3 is CASSRLGGGAGEKLFF. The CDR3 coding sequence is TGCGCCAGCAGCCGCCTCGGTGGAGGGGCCGGTGAAAAACTGTTTTTT.